The entry below gives a single T cell receptor (beta chain) sequence along with its context. CDR1 is LGHNA, CDR2 YNFKEQ, per germline. The CDR3 loop spans 16 amino acids. Trimming pared 5 bases from V and 0 bases from J, leaving 15 bases between. The data belong to a study of cytomegalovirus exposure and HLA in healthy donors. 13 Jbeta primers and 60 Vbeta primers were used for the PCR. Sequencing used immunoSEQ multiplex PCR; TCRdb keeps in-frame clones, though not all of them. Counted here are 75,000 or so clones, 74% occurring once; the ten biggest clones make up 22%. This chain connects TRBV4-2 to TRBJ2-3; the D gene is possibly TRBD2 (6 bases). This receptor was identified in a woman in her twenties or thirties in good health and CMV-seropositive. Sequencing used PBMCs. CDR3 residues: CASSSRGGSSTDTQYF. The CDR3 nucleotides are TGTGCCAGCAGCTCCCGGGGAGGCTCGAGCACAGATACGCAGTATTTT.